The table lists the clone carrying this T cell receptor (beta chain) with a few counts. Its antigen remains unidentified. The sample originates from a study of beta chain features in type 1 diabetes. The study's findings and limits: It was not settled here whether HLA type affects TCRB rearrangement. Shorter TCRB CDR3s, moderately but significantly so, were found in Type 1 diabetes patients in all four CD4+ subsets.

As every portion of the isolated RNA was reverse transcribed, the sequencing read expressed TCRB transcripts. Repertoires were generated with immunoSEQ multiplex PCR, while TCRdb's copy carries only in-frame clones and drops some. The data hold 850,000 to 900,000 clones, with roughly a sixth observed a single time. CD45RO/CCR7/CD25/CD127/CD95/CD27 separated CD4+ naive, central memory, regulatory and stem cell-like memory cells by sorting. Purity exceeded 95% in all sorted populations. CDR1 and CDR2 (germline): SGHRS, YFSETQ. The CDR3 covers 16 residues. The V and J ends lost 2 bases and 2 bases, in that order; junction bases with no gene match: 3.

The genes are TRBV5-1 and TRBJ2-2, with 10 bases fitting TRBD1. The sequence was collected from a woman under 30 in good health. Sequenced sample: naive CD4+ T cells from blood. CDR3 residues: CASSLGDRGNTGELFF. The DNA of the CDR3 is TGCGCCAGCAGCTTAGGGGACAGGGGAAACACCGGGGAGCTGTTTTTT.